A selection of T cell receptor beta chains follows, all from one sample in a study of blood T cell repertoires in COVID-19. Produced via immunoSEQ multiplex PCR; TCRdb's table is partial and in-frame only. The profile covers 250,000 to 300,000 clones, with roughly 80% appearing a single time and 4.6% taken by the ten largest. Material: peripheral blood. These receptors were collected from a man in his sixties who had recovered from COVID-19. The CDR3 runs from the conserved cysteine through the conserved F or W. The D gene is left open where the match is weak. Expanded clones are given a class, and other clones once, few, many or no size at all.

>TRBV27|NA|NA|TRBJ1-6
CASSFEGGGGSPLHF
TGTGCCAGCAGTTTTGAGGGGGGCGGGGGATCACCCCTCCACTTT
>TRBV5-6|once|NA|TRBJ1-4
CASSLDPGRTEKLFF
TGTGCCAGCAGCTTGGATCCAGGGCGTACTGAAAAACTGTTTTTT
>TRBV12-3/TRBV12-4|NA|NA|TRBJ2-2
CASSFRNTGELFF
TGTGCCAGCAGTTTTAGGAACACCGGGGAGCTGTTTTTT
>TRBV20-1|NA|TRBD1|TRBJ1-2
CSAGTGQGYTF
TGCAGTGCCGGGACAGGGCAAGGCTACACCTTC
>TRBV5-1|NA|TRBD2|TRBJ2-3
CASNRGGYSTDTQYF
TGCGCCAGCAATCGGGGAGGGTATAGCACAGATACGCAGTATTTT
>TRBV5-1|NA|TRBD2|TRBJ2-5
CASSLAEGTSQETQYF
TGCGCCAGCAGCTTGGCCGAGGGGACTAGCCAGGAGACCCAGTACTTC
>TRBV29-1|NA|TRBD1|TRBJ2-7
CSVEDLPGGKDEQYF
TGCAGCGTTGAAGATCTCCCAGGGGGTAAGGACGAGCAGTACTTC
>TRBV19|many|NA|TRBJ2-1
CASRRGDSGAYNEQFF
TGTGCCAGTAGGAGGGGAGATAGCGGTGCCTACAATGAGCAGTTCTTC
>TRBV29-1|NA|TRBD2|TRBJ2-3
CSATKRGSTDTQYF
TGCAGCGCAACCAAGCGGGGGAGCACAGATACGCAGTATTTT
>TRBV11-3|few|NA|TRBJ1-5
CASSRGGPGVLQPQHF
TGTGCCAGCAGCCGCGGGGGGCCAGGGGTTCTTCAGCCCCAGCATTTT
>TRBV28|NA|NA|TRBJ2-2
CASSGVTGELFF
TGTGCCAGTTCAGGGGTCACCGGGGAGCTGTTTTTT